This entry features one T cell receptor beta chain sequence. Germline V gives CDR1 SEHNR, CDR2 FQNEAQ (reference sequence). CDR3 size: 12 residues. With 5 bases removed from V and 11 bases from J, the gap between germline ends came to 12 bases. Every bit of the isolated RNA underwent reverse transcription, so sequencing read expressed TCRB transcripts. Sequencing was performed with immunoSEQ multiplex PCR; in TCRdb, only in-frame clones are kept and a portion is missing. The sample records 150,000 or so clones, about 50% being singletons. These data come from a study of beta chain features in type 1 diabetes. Overall study: No patient-donor differences in age, gender, total cells or subset yield.

This sequence originates from a man aged 18 to 29 in good health. Sequencing was performed on Tregs from blood. This chain uses TRBV7-9 with TRBJ1-4; no firm D call. The CDR3 is CASSGPGLKLFF. CDR3 nucleotides: TGTGCCAGCAGCGGACCCGGACTTAAACTGTTTTTT.